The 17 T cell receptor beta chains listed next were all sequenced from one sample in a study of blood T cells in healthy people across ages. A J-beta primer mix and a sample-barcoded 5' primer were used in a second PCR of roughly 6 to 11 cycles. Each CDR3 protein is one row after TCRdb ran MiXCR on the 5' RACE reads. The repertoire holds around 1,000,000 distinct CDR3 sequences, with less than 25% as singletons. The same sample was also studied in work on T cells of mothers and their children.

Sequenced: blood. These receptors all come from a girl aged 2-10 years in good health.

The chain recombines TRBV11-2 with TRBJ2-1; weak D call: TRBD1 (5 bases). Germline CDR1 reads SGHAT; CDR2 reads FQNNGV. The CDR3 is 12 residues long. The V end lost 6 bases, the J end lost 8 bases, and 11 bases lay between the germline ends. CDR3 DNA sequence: TGTGCCAGCAGGGGGCTCTTCCATGAGCAGTTCTTC. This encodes CASRGLFHEQFF.

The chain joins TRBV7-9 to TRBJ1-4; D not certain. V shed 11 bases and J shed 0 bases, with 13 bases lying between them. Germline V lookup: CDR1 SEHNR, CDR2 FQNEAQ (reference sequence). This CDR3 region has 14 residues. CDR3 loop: CAGTKTATNEKLFF. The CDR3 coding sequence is TGTGCCGGCACGAAGACTGCAACTAATGAAAAACTGTTTTTT.

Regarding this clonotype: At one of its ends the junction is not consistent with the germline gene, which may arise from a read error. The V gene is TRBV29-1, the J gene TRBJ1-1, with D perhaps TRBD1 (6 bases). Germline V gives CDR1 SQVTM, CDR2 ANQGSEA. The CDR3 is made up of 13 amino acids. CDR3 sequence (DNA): TGCAGCGTCGAAGAACAGGGGAACACTGAAGCTTTCTTT. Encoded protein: CSVEEQGNTEAFF.

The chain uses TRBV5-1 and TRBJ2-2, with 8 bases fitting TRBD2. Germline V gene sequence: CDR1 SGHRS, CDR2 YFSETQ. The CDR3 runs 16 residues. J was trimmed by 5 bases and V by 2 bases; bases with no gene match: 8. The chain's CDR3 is CASSFSGSGGTGELFF. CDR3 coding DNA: TGCGCCAGCAGCTTCAGCGGGAGTGGAGGAACCGGGGAGCTGTTTTTT. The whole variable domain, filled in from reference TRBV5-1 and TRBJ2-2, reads KAGVTQTPRYLIKTRGQQVTLSCSPISGHRSVSWYQQTPGQGLQFLFEYFSETQRNKGNFPGRFSGRQFSNSRSEMNVSTLELGDSALYLCASSFSGSGGTGELFFGEGSRLTVL.

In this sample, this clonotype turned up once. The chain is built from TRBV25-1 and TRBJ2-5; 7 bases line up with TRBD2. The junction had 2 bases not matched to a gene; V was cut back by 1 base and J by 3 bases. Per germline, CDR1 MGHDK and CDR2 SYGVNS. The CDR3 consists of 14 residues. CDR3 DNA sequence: TGTGCCAGCAGTGAATTGGGGGGGGAAGAGACCCAGTACTTC. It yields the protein CASSELGGEETQYF.

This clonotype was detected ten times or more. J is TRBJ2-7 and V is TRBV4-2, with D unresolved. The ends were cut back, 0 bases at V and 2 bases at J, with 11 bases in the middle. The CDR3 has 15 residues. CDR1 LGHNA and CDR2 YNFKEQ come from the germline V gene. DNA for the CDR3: TGTGCCAGCAGCCAAGAGGTCCAGACCGCCTACGAGCAGTACTTC. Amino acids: CASSQEVQTAYEQYF.

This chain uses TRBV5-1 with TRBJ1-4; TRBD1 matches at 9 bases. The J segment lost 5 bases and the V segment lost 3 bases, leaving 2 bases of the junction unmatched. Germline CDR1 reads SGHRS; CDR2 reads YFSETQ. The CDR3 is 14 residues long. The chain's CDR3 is CASSYDRGNEKLFF. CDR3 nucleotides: TGCGCCAGCAGCTACGACAGGGGGAATGAAAAACTGTTTTTT.

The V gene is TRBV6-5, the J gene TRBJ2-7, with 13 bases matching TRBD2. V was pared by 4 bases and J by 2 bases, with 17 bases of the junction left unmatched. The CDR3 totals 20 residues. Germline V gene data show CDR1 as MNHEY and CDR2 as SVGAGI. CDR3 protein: CASSFFRGGLAGLGAYEQYF. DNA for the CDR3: TGTGCCAGCAGTTTTTTTCGGGGGGGACTAGCGGGACTGGGTGCCTACGAGCAGTACTTC.

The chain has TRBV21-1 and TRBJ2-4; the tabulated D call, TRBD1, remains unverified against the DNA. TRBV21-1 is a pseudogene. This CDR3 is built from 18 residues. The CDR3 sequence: CASSKGLYGPLAKNIQYF. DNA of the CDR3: TGTGCCAGCAGCAAAGGCCTGTATGGTCCTCTAGCCAAAAACATTCAGTACTTC.

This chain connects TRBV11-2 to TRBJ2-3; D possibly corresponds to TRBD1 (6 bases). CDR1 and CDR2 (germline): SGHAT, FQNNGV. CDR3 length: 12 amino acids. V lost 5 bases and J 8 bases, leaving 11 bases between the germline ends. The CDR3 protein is CASSVARGTQYF. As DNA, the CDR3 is TGTGCCAGCAGCGTAGCCAGGGGTACGCAGTATTTT.

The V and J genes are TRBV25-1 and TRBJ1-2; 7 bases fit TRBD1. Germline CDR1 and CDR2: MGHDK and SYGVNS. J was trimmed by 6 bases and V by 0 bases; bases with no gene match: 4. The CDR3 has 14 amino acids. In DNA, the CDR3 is TGTGCCAGCAGTGAATATAAGGGGGCGAATGGCTACACCTTC. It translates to CASSEYKGANGYTF.

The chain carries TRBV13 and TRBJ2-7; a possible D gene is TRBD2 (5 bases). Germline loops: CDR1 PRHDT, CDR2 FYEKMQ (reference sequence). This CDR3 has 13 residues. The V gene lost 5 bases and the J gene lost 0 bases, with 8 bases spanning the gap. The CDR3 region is CASSRGISYEQYF. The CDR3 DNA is TGTGCCAGCAGCCGGGGAATCTCCTACGAGCAGTACTTC.

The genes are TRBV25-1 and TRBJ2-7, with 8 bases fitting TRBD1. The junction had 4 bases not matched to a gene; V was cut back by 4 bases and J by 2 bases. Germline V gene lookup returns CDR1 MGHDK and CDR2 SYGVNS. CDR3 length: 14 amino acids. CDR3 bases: TGTGCCAGCAGTGTGAGGGACAGGACCTACGAGCAGTACTTC. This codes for CASSVRDRTYEQYF.

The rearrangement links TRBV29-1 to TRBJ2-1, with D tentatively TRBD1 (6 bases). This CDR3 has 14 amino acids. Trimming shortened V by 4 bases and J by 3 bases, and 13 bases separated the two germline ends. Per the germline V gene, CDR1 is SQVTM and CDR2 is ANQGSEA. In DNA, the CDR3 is TGCAGCGTTGTTGGGGACACCTTCTACAATGAGCAGTTCTTC. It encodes CSVVGDTFYNEQFF.

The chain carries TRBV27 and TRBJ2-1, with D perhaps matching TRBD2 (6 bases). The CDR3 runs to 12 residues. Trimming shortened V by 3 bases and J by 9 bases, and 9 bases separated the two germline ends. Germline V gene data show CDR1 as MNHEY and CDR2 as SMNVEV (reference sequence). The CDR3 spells CASSFLGGEQFF. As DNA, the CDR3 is TGTGCCAGCAGTTTCTTGGGGGGTGAGCAGTTCTTC.

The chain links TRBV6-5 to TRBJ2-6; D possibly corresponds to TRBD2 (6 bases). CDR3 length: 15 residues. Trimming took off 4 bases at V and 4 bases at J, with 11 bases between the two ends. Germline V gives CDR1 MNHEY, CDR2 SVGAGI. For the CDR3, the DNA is TGTGCCAGCAGTTTCCGGGACTCAGGGGCCAACGTCCTGACTTTC. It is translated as CASSFRDSGANVLTF.

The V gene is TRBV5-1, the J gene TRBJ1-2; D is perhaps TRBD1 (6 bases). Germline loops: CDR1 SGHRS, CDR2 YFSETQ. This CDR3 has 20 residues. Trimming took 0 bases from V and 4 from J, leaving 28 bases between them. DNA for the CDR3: TGCGCCAGCAGCTTGGAGGGATCGGGACAAGGTTACGGAGACATCTATGGCTACACCTTC. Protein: CASSLEGSGQGYGDIYGYTF.